One T cell receptor beta chain is described in this entry. CD4+CD8-CD45RO-CD45RA+ cells were naive CD4+; CD8+CD4-CD45RA+CD27bright cells were naive CD8+. A linear amplification protocol produced the TCR libraries from 500 ng of total RNA. TCRdb fed the reads into MiXCR, producing one record per CDR3 protein. This sample has about 200,000 distinct CDR3 sequences, with about 70% found just once. This sample was included in a study of healthy donors' naive CD4 and CD8 T cells. The wider study: All functional IMGT TCR alpha variants were covered by new primers.

The receptor was isolated from a pool of human donors in good health; the sample pools cells from several healthy donors. The sequenced sample consisted of naive CD4+ and CD8+ T cells sorted from blood, pooled from several donors.

The CDR3 loop is CASSSYSIQETQYF. In DNA, the CDR3 is TGTGCCAGCAGTTCATACAGTATACAAGAGACCCAGTACTTC. This sequence joins TRBV6-2 or TRBV6-3 and TRBJ2-5; D is uncertain. The CDR3 runs to 14 residues. CDR1 is MNHEY and CDR2 is SVGEGT in the germline V gene. V lost 4 bases to trimming and J lost 2 bases, with 11 bases between them.